Sequencing of this TCR beta chain was carried out in a study of shared clonotypes between healthy human individuals. About the research overall: Contributing individuals were a couple of females and a few males aged 18 to 49.

CD45RO-negative cells were positively selected for CCR7, leaving out terminally differentiated effector memory CD45RA+ cells. Study-wide findings and caveats: Incompleteness in sorted-subset sequencing, despite large depth, was shown by rarefaction. The sampled material consisted only of blood, and tissue repertoires are likely to differ. A small donor pool kept down the genetic and exposure-history diversity that was represented.

Germline CDR1 is MNHNY and CDR2 is SVGAGI (reference sequence). The CDR3 consists of 12 residues. V was shortened by 6 bases and J by 14 bases, with 14 bases between the two germline ends. Comment on this clone: The antigen remains undetermined.

Sequencing was performed with immunoSEQ multiplex PCR; in TCRdb, only in-frame clones are kept and a portion is missing. The sample contains roughly 2,000,000 clones, 85% to 95% of which appear only once. This rearrangement joins TRBV6-6 to TRBJ1-6, with D perhaps matching TRBD1 (5 bases). The material sequenced was naive CD8+ T cells sorted from blood. The receptor's source is a man aged 18 to 29 in good health. CDR3 in DNA: TGTGCCAGCAGCCAACTAGGGGAGGCCCTCCACTTT. Translated: CASSQLGEALHF.